This TCR beta chain comes out of a study of blood T cell repertoires in COVID-19 (dated by TCRdb to between 2020 and 2021). A note on the overall study: Collaborator samples came from the United States, Italy and Spain and covered acute and convalescent phases of COVID-19. The prospective study material was composed of cDNA or gDNA derived from T cells, B-cell-depleted T cells, or PBMCs. Deeply sampled blood TCRbeta repertoires from subjects exposed to, actively infected with, or recovered from COVID-19 were included in the dataset. The repertoires were made available in a free public database intended to serve as a resource for research on the immune response to SARS-CoV-2. The samples were drawn from the first 160 participants of the ongoing ImmuneRACE study and from 950 to 1,500 subjects provided by 6 global collaborators. A de-identified subject ID, COVID-19 status, age in years and sex were almost always included in the sample metadata. Where HLA class I and class II types were available, the types were taken from metadata supplied by the sample provider, not from assay-based typing.

Participants in the prospective study were aged about 18 to 95 years, lived in approximately 26 United States geographic areas, and enrolled through a virtual design. Cohort assignment in the prospective study relied on participant-reported clinical history from a screening survey and a study questionnaire. ImmuneRACE Cohort 3 recovered participants were defined by two consecutive negative NP/OP PCR tests, healthcare professional clearance, or symptom resolution. Each participant in the prospective study had whole blood, serum and a nasopharyngeal or oropharyngeal swab collected by mobile phlebotomists. Over a roughly two-month period, participants in the prospective study had the option of providing additional blood draws and questionnaires. Before DNA extraction, blood samples from the prospective study were shipped at room temperature or frozen. TCRbeta CDR3 regions were amplified from genomic DNA using the immunoSEQ Assay, a bias-controlled multiplex PCR. Processing in the source paper ran as follows. The number of nucleated cells in each sample was estimated by amplification of reference gene primers within the assay. Sequence reads were collapsed and filtered to measure the absolute abundance of every unique TCRbeta CDR3 rearrangement. For each sample, productive Simpson clonality was calculated as the square root of Simpson's diversity index over productive rearrangements. Sourced from immuneACCESS, this table was stored by TCRdb with only in-frame sequences that have V and J called. A share of the clones is absent; for the studies checked, an unresolved V gene accounts for under half, and the remainder has no known explanation. D and trimming come from the DNA, and the V and J calls and clone size come from that table. Counted in this sample were 300,000 to 350,000 clones; approximately 83% of them appeared once. The ten largest clones add up to over 2% of the sample.

On this clone: Its recognized antigen is unknown. Base quality data are lacking; no much larger clone is found one base away.

Here is what the overall study found, with its caveats: The amount of clinical and demographic metadata varied by source and participant and was provided uncurated.

The cysteine opens and the phenylalanine closes a CDR3 of 16 amino acids. Only CDR3 DNA is held: 48 bases, read in frame from base 1. V loses 0 bases, J loses 5 bases, and the germline ends lie 16 bases apart. Looking up the germline V gene yields CDR1 LGHNA and CDR2 YNFKEQ. The chain was built from TRBV4-2 and TRBJ2-5; a weak D assignment points to TRBD1 (5 bases agree). This sequence was found in a man aged 30 to 39 who had recovered from COVID-19. The source material was PBMCs or T cells enriched from blood (not recorded which). CDR3 protein: CASSQEAQKGRETQYF. The base sequence is TGTGCCAGCAGCCAAGAGGCCCAAAAGGGGCGGGAGACCCAGTACTTC.